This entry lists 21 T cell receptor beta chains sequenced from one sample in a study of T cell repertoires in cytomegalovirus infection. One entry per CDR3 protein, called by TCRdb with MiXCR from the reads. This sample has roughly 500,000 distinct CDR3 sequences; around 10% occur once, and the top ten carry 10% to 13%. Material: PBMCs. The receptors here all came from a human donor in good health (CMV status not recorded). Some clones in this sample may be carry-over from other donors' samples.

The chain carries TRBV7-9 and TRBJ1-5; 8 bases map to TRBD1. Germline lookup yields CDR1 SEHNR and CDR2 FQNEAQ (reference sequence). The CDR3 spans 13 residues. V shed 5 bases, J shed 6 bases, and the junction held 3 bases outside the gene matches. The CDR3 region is CASSGQGGQPQHF. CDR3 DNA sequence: TGTGCCAGCAGCGGACAGGGAGGTCAGCCCCAGCATTTT.

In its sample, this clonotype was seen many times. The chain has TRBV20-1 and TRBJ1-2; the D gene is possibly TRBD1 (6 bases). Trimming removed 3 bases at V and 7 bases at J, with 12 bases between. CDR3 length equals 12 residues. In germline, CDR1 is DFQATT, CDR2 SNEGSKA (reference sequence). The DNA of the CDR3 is TGCAGTGCTAGGTTCGGGGGCTCTGGCTACACCTTC. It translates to CSARFGGSGYTF.

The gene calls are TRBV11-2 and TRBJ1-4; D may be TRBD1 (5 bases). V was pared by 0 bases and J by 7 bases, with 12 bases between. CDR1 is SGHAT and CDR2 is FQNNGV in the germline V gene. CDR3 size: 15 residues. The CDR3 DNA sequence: TGTGCCAGCAGCTTAGATCGCCAGGGTGGTGAAAAACTGTTTTTT. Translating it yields CASSLDRQGGEKLFF.

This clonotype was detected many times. The CDR3 bases are TGCGCCAGCAGCCAACCTTATGACAGGGGAGAGACCCAGTACTTC. Encoded protein: CASSQPYDRGETQYF. The chain couples TRBV4-1 to TRBJ2-5; 8 bases are shared with TRBD1. Germline V gene lookup returns CDR1 MGHRA and CDR2 YSYEKL. This CDR3 comprises 15 residues. With 2 bases clipped from V and 4 bases from J, the junction kept 6 bases outside the gene matches.

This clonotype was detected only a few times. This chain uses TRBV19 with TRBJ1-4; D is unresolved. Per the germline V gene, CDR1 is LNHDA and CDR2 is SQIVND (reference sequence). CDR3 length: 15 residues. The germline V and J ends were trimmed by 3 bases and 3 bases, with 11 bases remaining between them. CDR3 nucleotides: TGTGCCAGTAGTATCGGCGGTGGGGCTAATGAAAAACTGTTTTTT. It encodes CASSIGGGANEKLFF.

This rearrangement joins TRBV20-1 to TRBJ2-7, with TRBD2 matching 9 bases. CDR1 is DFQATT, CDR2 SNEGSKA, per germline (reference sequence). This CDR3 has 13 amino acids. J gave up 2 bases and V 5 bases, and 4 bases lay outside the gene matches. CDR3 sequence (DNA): TGCAGTGCTGGGGGCGGGGGGGCCTACGAGCAGTACTTC. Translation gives CSAGGGGAYEQYF.

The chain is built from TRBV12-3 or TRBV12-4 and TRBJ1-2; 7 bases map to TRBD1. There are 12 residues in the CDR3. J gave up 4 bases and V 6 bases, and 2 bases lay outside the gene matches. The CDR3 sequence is CASRDRAYGYTF. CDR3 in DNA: TGTGCCAGCAGAGACAGGGCCTATGGCTACACCTTC.

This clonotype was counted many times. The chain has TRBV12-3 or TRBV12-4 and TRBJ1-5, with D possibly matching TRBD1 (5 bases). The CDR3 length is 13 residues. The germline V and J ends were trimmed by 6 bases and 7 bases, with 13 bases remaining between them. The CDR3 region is CASSQGRDQPQHF. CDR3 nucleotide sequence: TGTGCCAGCAGCCAAGGCAGGGACCAGCCCCAGCATTTT.

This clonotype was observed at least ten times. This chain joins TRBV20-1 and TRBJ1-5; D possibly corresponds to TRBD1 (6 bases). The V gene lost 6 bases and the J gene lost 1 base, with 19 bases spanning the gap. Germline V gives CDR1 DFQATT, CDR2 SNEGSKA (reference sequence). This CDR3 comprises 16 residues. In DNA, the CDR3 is TGCAGTGCAGCTATTCCGGGACAAGCAAGCAATCAGCCCCAGCATTTT. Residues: CSAAIPGQASNQPQHF.

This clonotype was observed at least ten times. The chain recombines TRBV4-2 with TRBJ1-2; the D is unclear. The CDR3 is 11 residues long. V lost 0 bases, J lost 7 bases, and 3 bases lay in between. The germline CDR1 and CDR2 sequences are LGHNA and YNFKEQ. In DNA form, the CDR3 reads TGTGCCAGCAGCCAAGATGGTGGCTACACCTTC. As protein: CASSQDGGYTF.

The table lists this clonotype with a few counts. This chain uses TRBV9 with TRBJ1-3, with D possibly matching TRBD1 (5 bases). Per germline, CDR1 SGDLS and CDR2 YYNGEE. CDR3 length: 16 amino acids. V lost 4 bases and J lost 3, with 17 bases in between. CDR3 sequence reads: CASSPREGVIGNTIYF. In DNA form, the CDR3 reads TGTGCCAGCAGCCCTCGTGAAGGGGTTATTGGAAACACCATATATTTT. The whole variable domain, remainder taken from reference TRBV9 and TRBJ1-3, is DSGVTQTPKHLITATGQRVTLRCSPRSGDLSVYWYQQSLDQGLQFLIQYYNGEERAKGNILERFSAQQFPDLHSELNLSSLELGDSALYFCASSPREGVIGNTIYFGEGSWLTVV.

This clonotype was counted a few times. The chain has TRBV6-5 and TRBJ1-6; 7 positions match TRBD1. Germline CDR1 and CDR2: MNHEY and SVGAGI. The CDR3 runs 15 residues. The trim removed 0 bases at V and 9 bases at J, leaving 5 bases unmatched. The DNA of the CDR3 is TGTGCCAGCAGTTACTCGATCAGGGGGATTTCACCCCTCCACTTT. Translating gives CASSYSIRGISPLHF.

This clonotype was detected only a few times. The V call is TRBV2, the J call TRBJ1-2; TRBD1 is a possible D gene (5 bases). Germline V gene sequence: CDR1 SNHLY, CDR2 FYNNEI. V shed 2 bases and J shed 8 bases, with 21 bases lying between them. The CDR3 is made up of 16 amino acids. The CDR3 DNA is TGTGCCAGCAGTGAACGGTCGCGGAGCGGGACCGAGGGCTACACCTTC. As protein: CASSERSRSGTEGYTF.

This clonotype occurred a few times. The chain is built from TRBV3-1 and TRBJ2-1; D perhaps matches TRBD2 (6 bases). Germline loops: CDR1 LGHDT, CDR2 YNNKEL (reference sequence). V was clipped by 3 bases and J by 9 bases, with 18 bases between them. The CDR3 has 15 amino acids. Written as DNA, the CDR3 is TGTGCCAGCAGCCAGTCACTTACGCGGGGTGGTGAGCAGTTCTTC. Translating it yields CASSQSLTRGGEQFF.

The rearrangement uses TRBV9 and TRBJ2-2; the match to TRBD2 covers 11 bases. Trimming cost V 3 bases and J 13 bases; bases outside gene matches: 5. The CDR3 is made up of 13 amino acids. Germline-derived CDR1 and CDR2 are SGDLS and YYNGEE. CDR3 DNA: TGTGCCAGCAGCGAGGCTAGCGGGGGGCCGCTGTTTTTT. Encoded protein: CASSEASGGPLFF.

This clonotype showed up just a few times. The DNA of the CDR3 is TGTGCCTGGAGTGAACGGGGCAACCTCTACGAGCAGTACTTC. It is translated as CAWSERGNLYEQYF. The gene calls are TRBV30 and TRBJ2-7, with D possibly called TRBD1 or TRBD2 (5 bases each). Germline assignment: CDR1 GTSNPN and CDR2 SVGIG (reference sequence). V was trimmed by 1 base and J by 3 bases, leaving 13 bases between them. This CDR3 region has 14 residues.

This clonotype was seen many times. The CDR3: CASSASVRTYEQYF. CDR3 bases: TGTGCCAGCAGCGCGAGCGTTCGTACCTACGAGCAGTACTTC. The rearrangement joins TRBV7-2 to TRBJ2-7; unclear D gene. The germline gives CDR1 SGHTA, CDR2 FQGNSA. The V and J ends lost 5 bases and 2 bases respectively, with 13 bases between them. The CDR3 length is 14 residues.

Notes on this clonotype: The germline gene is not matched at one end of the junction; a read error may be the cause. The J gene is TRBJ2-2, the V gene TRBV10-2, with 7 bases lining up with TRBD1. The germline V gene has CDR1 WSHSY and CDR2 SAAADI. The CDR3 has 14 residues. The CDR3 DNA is TGCGCCAGCACCCGAGACAGGGTTACCGGGGAGCTGTCTTTT. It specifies CASTRDRVTGELSF.

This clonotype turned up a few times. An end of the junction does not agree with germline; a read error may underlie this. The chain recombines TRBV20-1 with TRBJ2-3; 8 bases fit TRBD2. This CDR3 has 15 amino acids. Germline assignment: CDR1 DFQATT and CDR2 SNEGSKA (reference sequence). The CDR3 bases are TGCAGTGCGAGAGGGGCGGGAGGAGGGTCAGATACGCAGTATTTT. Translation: CSARGAGGGSDTQYF.

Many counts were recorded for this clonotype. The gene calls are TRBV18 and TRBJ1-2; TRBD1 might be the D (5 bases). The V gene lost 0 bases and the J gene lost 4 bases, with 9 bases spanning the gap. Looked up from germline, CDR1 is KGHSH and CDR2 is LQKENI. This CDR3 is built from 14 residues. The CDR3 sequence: CASSPPGTSYGYTF. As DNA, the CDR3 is TGTGCCAGCTCACCACCTGGGACGAGCTATGGCTACACCTTC.

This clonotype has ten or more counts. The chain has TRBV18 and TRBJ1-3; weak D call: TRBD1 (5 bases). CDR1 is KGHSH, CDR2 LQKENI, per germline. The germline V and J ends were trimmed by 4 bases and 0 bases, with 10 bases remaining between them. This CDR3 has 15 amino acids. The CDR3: CASSRGDFSGNTIYF. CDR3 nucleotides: TGTGCCAGCTCACGAGGGGACTTCTCTGGAAACACCATATATTTT.